This T cell receptor beta chain was identified during a study of blood T cell repertoires in COVID-19 (dated by TCRdb to 2020 to 2022). A note on the overall study: The collaborator samples originated in the United States, Italy and Spain and spanned the acute and convalescent phases of COVID-19. The prospective study material was composed of cDNA or gDNA derived from T cells, B-cell-depleted T cells, or PBMCs. Deeply sampled blood TCRbeta repertoires from subjects exposed to, actively infected with, or recovered from COVID-19 were included in the dataset. A freely available public database, intended as a resource for researchers studying the immune response to SARS-CoV-2, is where the repertoires were released. The samples were drawn from two sources: the first 160 participants of the ongoing ImmuneRACE study, and fewer than 1,500 subjects contributed by 6 global collaborators. Sample metadata almost always included a de-identified subject ID, COVID-19 status, age in years and sex. Where HLA class I and class II types were available, the types were taken from metadata supplied by the sample provider, not from assay-based typing.

The paper's findings and limits, for the study overall: The quantity of clinical and demographic metadata differed by source and by participant and was supplied without curation.

A word on this clone: Its antigen remains unidentified. The sample holds no much larger clone one base away, and base qualities are not on file.

V gives up 3 bases and J gives up 0 bases, and the segment between their germline ends measures 8 bases. The CDR3, cysteine through phenylalanine, is 15 amino acids long. Just CDR3 DNA is preserved here, 45 bases in frame from base 1. CDR1 is given as MNHNS and CDR2 as SASEGT, both from the germline V gene. Whole blood was collected in K2EDTA tubes by collaborating institutions according to the institutions' own protocols. Collaborator samples were shipped for TCRbeta analysis as frozen whole blood, isolated PBMCs, or DNA extracted from either sample type. The immunoSEQ Assay, a bias-controlled multiplex PCR, was used to amplify TCRbeta CDR3 regions from genomic DNA. Regarding the original processing steps: Within the assay, amplification of reference gene primers was used to estimate how many nucleated cells each sample contained. To quantify the absolute abundance of each unique TCRbeta CDR3 rearrangement, sequence reads were collapsed and filtered. For each sample, productive Simpson clonality was calculated as the square root of Simpson's diversity index over productive rearrangements. TCRdb carries this immuneACCESS record with in-frame sequences only. Its versions omit some clonotypes, under half of them owing to an unresolved V gene in the studies checked, with the rest unexplained. The V and J calls and clone size come from that table; D and trimming were worked out from the DNA. For this sample the table gives about 86,000 clones, of which roughly 84% were detected only once. The ten largest clones add up to 10% to 12% of the sample.

The material sequenced was peripheral blood. This TCR came from a man in his 70s with acute or convalescent COVID-19. The sequence is built from TRBV6-1 and TRBJ2-2; the D gene identity is not certain. The CDR3 loop reads CASSESQANTGELFF. The bases are TGTGCCAGCAGTGAGTCGCAGGCGAACACCGGGGAGCTGTTTTTT.